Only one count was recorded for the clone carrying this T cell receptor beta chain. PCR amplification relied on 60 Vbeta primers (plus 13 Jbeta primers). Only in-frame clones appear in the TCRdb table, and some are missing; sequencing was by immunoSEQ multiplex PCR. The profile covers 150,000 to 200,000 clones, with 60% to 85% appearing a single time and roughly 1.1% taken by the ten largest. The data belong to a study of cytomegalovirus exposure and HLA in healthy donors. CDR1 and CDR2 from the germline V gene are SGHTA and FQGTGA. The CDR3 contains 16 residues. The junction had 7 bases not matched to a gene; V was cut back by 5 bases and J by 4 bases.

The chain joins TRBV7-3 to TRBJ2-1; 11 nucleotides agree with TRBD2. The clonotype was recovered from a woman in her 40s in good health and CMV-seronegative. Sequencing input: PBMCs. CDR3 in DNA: TGTGCCAGCAGCCGGGGGACTAGCGGAGGTTACAATGAGCAGTTCTTC. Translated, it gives CASSRGTSGGYNEQFF.